These 5 T cell receptor beta chains were sequenced from one sample in a study of blood T cell repertoires in COVID-19. TCRdb's table, derived via immunoSEQ multiplex PCR, lists solely in-frame clones and lacks some. The table lists roughly 330,000 clones, about 89% of them singletons. Source material: peripheral blood. The receptors were gathered from a man aged 18 to 30 who had recovered from COVID-19.

V gene TRBV18 combines with J gene TRBJ1-6; D remains unclear. The CDR3 extends over 12 amino acids. The V end lost 0 bases, the J end lost 10 bases, and 4 bases lay between the germline ends. The germline gives CDR1 KGHSH, CDR2 LQKENI. This chain's CDR3 is CASSPPGSPLHF. DNA of the CDR3: TGTGCCAGCTCACCACCGGGCTCACCCCTCCACTTT.

V usage is TRBV5-4 and J usage is TRBJ2-7, with D perhaps TRBD2 (5 bases). Germline CDR1 SGHNT, CDR2 YYREEE (reference sequence). The CDR3 sequence is 13 residues long. Trimming cost V 0 bases and J 2 bases, with 6 bases left between them. CDR3 DNA: TGTGCCAGCAGCTTGGAGGGAGCCTACGAGCAGTACTTC. Encoded protein: CASSLEGAYEQYF.

The chain joins TRBV5-8 to TRBJ2-3; 7 bases agree with TRBD2. J was trimmed by 1 base and V by 1 base; bases with no gene match: 3. Germline CDR1 SGHTS, CDR2 YDEGEE. The CDR3 contains 15 residues. The CDR3 protein is CASSLKGRGTDTQYF. DNA for the CDR3: TGTGCCAGCAGCTTGAAGGGGAGGGGCACAGATACGCAGTATTTT.

The rearrangement links TRBV27 to TRBJ2-3; 14 bases line up with TRBD2. After removal of 6 bases from V and 10 bases from J, the junction contained 15 bases not matched to a gene. The CDR3 length is 17 residues. CDR1 and CDR2 from the germline V gene are MNHEY and SMNVEV (reference sequence). Here the CDR3 reads CASSMYGGGLAGVAQYF. For the CDR3, the DNA is TGTGCCAGCAGCATGTATGGCGGGGGACTAGCGGGAGTGGCGCAGTATTTT.

V is TRBV5-1 and J is TRBJ1-1; 7 bases are shared with TRBD1. The CDR3 sequence is 13 residues long. J lost 4 bases, V lost 4 bases, and 4 bases had no gene match. Germline assignment: CDR1 SGHRS and CDR2 YFSETQ. For the CDR3, the DNA is TGCGCCAGCAGCCCCACAGGGGTCACTGAAGCTTTCTTT. Its protein product is CASSPTGVTEAFF.